The rows below give T cell receptor beta chains drawn from one sample of a study of cytomegalovirus exposure and HLA in healthy donors. The protocol was immunoSEQ multiplex PCR, while the TCRdb copy is restricted to in-frame clones and leaves out a portion. The profile shows over 30,000 clones, approximately 80% of them singletons. The sample comprised PBMCs. The receptors shown here come from a male donor in good health and CMV-seronegative. CDR3s include the opening cysteine and the closing phenylalanine or tryptophan. A D gene is named only where the DNA matches it firmly. Only some rows state a clone size, as once, few, many or a class for expanded clones.

v_gene: TRBV9; d_gene: TRBD2; abundance: -; j_gene: TRBJ2-3; CDR3nt: TGTGCCAGCAGCTCGTTAGCTAGCGGACCTAGCACAGATACGCAGTATTTT; CDR3aa: CASSSLASGPSTDTQYF
v_gene: TRBV7-2; d_gene: -; abundance: few; j_gene: TRBJ2-1; CDR3nt: TGTGCCAGCAGCTTAGCGACCGGGGGCTCCTACAATGAGCAGTTCTTC; CDR3aa: CASSLATGGSYNEQFF
v_gene: TRBV5-1; d_gene: -; abundance: -; j_gene: TRBJ2-1; CDR3nt: TGCGCCAGCAGCTCGGAGAGGTACAATGAGCAGTTCTTC; CDR3aa: CASSSERYNEQFF
v_gene: TRBV25-1; d_gene: TRBD1; abundance: -; j_gene: TRBJ2-6; CDR3nt: TGTGCCAGCAGTGCAGGACAGGGGGCCATCTCTGGGGCCAACGTCCTGACTTTC; CDR3aa: CASSAGQGAISGANVLTF
v_gene: TRBV29-1; d_gene: TRBD1; abundance: -; j_gene: TRBJ1-4; CDR3nt: TGCAGCGTTTTCCCCACAGGGGGCAAAAGTGAAAAACTGTTTTTT; CDR3aa: CSVFPTGGKSEKLFF
v_gene: TRBV6-6; d_gene: TRBD1; abundance: -; j_gene: TRBJ2-2; CDR3nt: TGTGCCAGCAGCGGACAGGGTCGGAACACCGGGGAGCTGTTTTTT; CDR3aa: CASSGQGRNTGELFF
v_gene: TRBV27; d_gene: TRBD1; abundance: -; j_gene: TRBJ2-7; CDR3nt: TGTGCCAGCAGTAGCCGGGACAGGAGCTACGAGCAGTACTTC; CDR3aa: CASSSRDRSYEQYF
v_gene: TRBV19; d_gene: -; abundance: -; j_gene: TRBJ1-5; CDR3nt: TGTGCCAGTAGTAGACTAGGGACTGAGGGCAATCAGCCCCAGCATTTT; CDR3aa: CASSRLGTEGNQPQHF
v_gene: TRBV27; d_gene: -; abundance: -; j_gene: TRBJ1-4; CDR3nt: TGTGCCAGCAGGGGGGGGTACGCAACTAATGAAAAACTGTTTTTT; CDR3aa: CASRGGYATNEKLFF
v_gene: TRBV19; d_gene: -; abundance: -; j_gene: TRBJ2-7; CDR3nt: TGTGCCAGTAGTACAGGGGACGAGCAGTACTTC; CDR3aa: CASSTGDEQYF
v_gene: TRBV4-3; d_gene: TRBD2; abundance: -; j_gene: TRBJ2-2; CDR3nt: TGCGCCAGCAGCCATCAAATTCCGGGACTAGTTATGGCCGGGGAGCTGTTTTTT; CDR3aa: CASSHQIPGLVMAGELFF
v_gene: TRBV28; d_gene: TRBD2; abundance: -; j_gene: TRBJ2-7; CDR3nt: TGTGCCAGCAGTTTAACCCGACTAGCGGAGTACGAGCAGTACTTC; CDR3aa: CASSLTRLAEYEQYF
v_gene: TRBV18; d_gene: -; abundance: -; j_gene: TRBJ1-1; CDR3nt: TGTGCCAGCTCACCCACGCCAGGGCTGAACACTGAAGCTTTCTTT; CDR3aa: CASSPTPGLNTEAFF
v_gene: TRBV29-1; d_gene: -; abundance: -; j_gene: TRBJ2-5; CDR3nt: TGCAGCGTCCCCTCAGGGTCCCAAGAGACCCAGTACTTC; CDR3aa: CSVPSGSQETQYF
v_gene: TRBV6-6; d_gene: -; abundance: -; j_gene: TRBJ2-7; CDR3nt: TGTGCCAGCAGTTACCCGAGTGCGAACGAGGAGTACTTC; CDR3aa: CASSYPSANEEYF
v_gene: TRBV28; d_gene: -; abundance: -; j_gene: TRBJ1-1; CDR3nt: TGTGCCAGCAGGGCCCAGGAGAACACTGAAGCTTTCTTT; CDR3aa: CASRAQENTEAFF
v_gene: TRBV6-5; d_gene: -; abundance: once; j_gene: TRBJ1-1; CDR3nt: TGTGCCAGCAGTTACCGGGACACTGAAGCTTTCTTT; CDR3aa: CASSYRDTEAFF
v_gene: TRBV6-1; d_gene: -; abundance: -; j_gene: TRBJ2-7; CDR3nt: TGTGCCAGCAGTCCCTCTGGGGACACCCACGAGCAGTACTTC; CDR3aa: CASSPSGDTHEQYF
v_gene: TRBV7-3; d_gene: -; abundance: -; j_gene: TRBJ2-6; CDR3nt: TGTGCCAGCAGCTTGAGCTCTGGGGCCAACGTCCTGACTTTC; CDR3aa: CASSLSSGANVLTF
v_gene: TRBV27; d_gene: TRBD2; abundance: -; j_gene: TRBJ2-1; CDR3nt: TGTGCCAGCAGTCCCCTCCGGGGGGGGGCAGGGAATGAGCAGTTCTTC; CDR3aa: CASSPLRGGAGNEQFF
v_gene: TRBV19; d_gene: TRBD1; abundance: -; j_gene: TRBJ1-5; CDR3nt: TGTGCCAGTAGCCAATGGACAGGGGGCGAACCCCAGCATTTT; CDR3aa: CASSQWTGGEPQHF
v_gene: TRBV30; d_gene: TRBD2; abundance: -; j_gene: TRBJ2-1; CDR3nt: TGTGCCTGGAGTGAGCGGGGGTTCTACAATGAGCAGTTCTTC; CDR3aa: CAWSERGFYNEQFF
v_gene: TRBV27; d_gene: -; abundance: -; j_gene: TRBJ2-7; CDR3nt: TGTGCCAGCAGTTTAGGTCTCATGGCGGGGAGGATCTACGAGCAGTACTTC; CDR3aa: CASSLGLMAGRIYEQYF
v_gene: TRBV9; d_gene: TRBD1; abundance: -; j_gene: TRBJ1-1; CDR3nt: TGTGCCAGCAGCGTCGCTGCGGGACAGGGCTTTGAAGCTTTCTTT; CDR3aa: CASSVAAGQGFEAFF
v_gene: TRBV11-2; d_gene: TRBD2; abundance: once; j_gene: TRBJ2-1; CDR3nt: TGTGCCAGCAGCTTAGGAGCGGGAGGGCCCAATGAGCAGTTCTTC; CDR3aa: CASSLGAGGPNEQFF
v_gene: TRBV5-1; d_gene: TRBD1; abundance: -; j_gene: TRBJ1-1; CDR3nt: TGCGCCAGCAGCTCGACTGATGGGACAGGGGTGGGGACTGAAGCTTTCTTT; CDR3aa: CASSSTDGTGVGTEAFF
v_gene: TRBV6-6; d_gene: -; abundance: -; j_gene: TRBJ1-5; CDR3nt: TGTGCCAGCAGAAAACAAGATCCCTATCAGCCCCAGCATTTT; CDR3aa: CASRKQDPYQPQHF
v_gene: TRBV10-3; d_gene: -; abundance: -; j_gene: TRBJ2-1; CDR3nt: TGTGCCGCCTCTGGAGACCTCAATGAGCAGTTCTTC; CDR3aa: CAASGDLNEQFF
v_gene: TRBV11-2; d_gene: -; abundance: -; j_gene: TRBJ2-4; CDR3nt: TGTGCCAGCTCCCGAGGGGGTACCCCAGTAATGGCCAAAAACATTCAGTACTTC; CDR3aa: CASSRGGTPVMAKNIQYF